This T cell receptor (beta chain) stems from a study of regulatory T cells in long-lasting Graves disease. Investigators prepared the TCR beta libraries by applying iRepertoire HTBI primers and Arm-PCR of CDR3 regions. TCRdb independently ran MiXCR on the multiplex PCR reads; one entry per CDR3 protein. The sample shows 350,000 to 550,000 distinct CDR3 sequences, approximately 14% of them seen only once. This clonotype came up a few times. One end of the junction varies from germline; a read error may be responsible. Regarding time point: newly diagnosed GD, antithyroid drugs for less than 3 months. Generation of the TCR library employed RNA extracted from PBMCs. The CDR3 has 15 amino acids. Germline-derived CDR1 and CDR2 are KGHSH and LQKENI. These same records also appear under a second study, on T cells in Graves' hyperthyroidism and ophthalmopathy.

The TCR sequence derives from a woman aged 50 to 60 with Graves disease. V and J are TRBV18 and TRBJ2-2, with D perhaps matching TRBD1 (6 bases). The source was peripheral blood mononuclear cells (PBMCs), collected at new diagnosis, from a patient treated with antithyroid drugs. CDR3 sequence reads: CASAPTSQGTGELFF. The CDR3 DNA sequence: TGTGCCAGCGCACCAACAAGCCAGGGGACCGGGGAGCTGTTTTTT.